These 25 T cell receptor beta chains came from one sample sequenced in a study of blood T cells in healthy people across ages. A J-beta primer mix and a sample-barcoded 5' primer were used in a second PCR of roughly 7 to 12 cycles. TCRdb fed the 5' RACE reads into MiXCR, producing one record per CDR3 protein. This table holds hundreds of thousands of distinct CDR3 sequences, roughly 41% found once. The specimen sequenced was blood. The source is an elderly man in good health.

V usage is TRBV6-5 and J usage is TRBJ1-2; no definite D call. This CDR3 has 15 amino acids. V lost 10 bases to trimming and J lost 3 bases, with 21 bases between them. Germline CDR1 reads MNHEY; CDR2 reads SVGAGI. The CDR3 sequence is CATHGRSRVDYGYTF. The DNA of the CDR3 is TGTGCCACCCACGGACGGTCCCGGGTGGACTATGGCTACACCTTC.

V is TRBV29-1 and J is TRBJ1-1, with D uncertain. Trimming pared 2 bases from V and 1 base from J, leaving 2 bases between. The CDR3 contains 11 residues. Germline V gene data show CDR1 as SQVTM and CDR2 as ANQGSEA. The CDR3 DNA reads as TGCAGCGTTGAAAAGAACACTGAAGCTTTCTTT. This encodes CSVEKNTEAFF.

This clonotype was seen repeatedly, ten times or more. It may be a read error: a sequence one base away is much more abundant. V gene TRBV12-3 or TRBV12-4 combines with J gene TRBJ2-5; 10 nucleotides line up with TRBD1. J lost 5 bases, V lost 5 bases, and 5 bases had no gene match. CDR3 length: 14 amino acids. In nucleotides, the CDR3 is TGTGCCAGCAGTGTCCGGACAGGGGGGGAGACCCAGTACTTC. Translating gives CASSVRTGGETQYF.

Remarks on this clonotype: This may stem from a read error, because a much larger clone lies one nucleotide away. The chain links TRBV4-1 to TRBJ2-5, with D possibly called TRBD1 or TRBD2 (6 bases each). The J call may not be correct, given that the DNA end is closer to TRBJ2-4. In germline, CDR1 is MGHRA, CDR2 YSYEKL. This CDR3 has 16 residues. DNA for the CDR3: TGCGCCAGCAGCCAAGGAGTTATGGGGGGCCGAAACATTCAGTACTTC. Translation: CASSQGVMGGRNIQYF.

The chain is built from TRBV29-1 and TRBJ2-7, with TRBD1 matching over 8 bases. The trim removed 7 bases at V and 1 base at J, leaving 6 bases unmatched. This CDR3 is 13 amino acids long. Germline assignment: CDR1 SQVTM and CDR2 ANQGSEA. Here the CDR3 reads CSGTGQGSYEQYF. The DNA for the CDR3 is TGCAGCGGGACAGGACAGGGATCCTACGAGCAGTACTTC.

This clonotype was seen a few times. The rearrangement links TRBV9 to TRBJ2-7, with 7 bases aligning to TRBD2. CDR1 and CDR2 (germline): SGDLS, YYNGEE. V shed 0 bases and J 2 bases; nucleotides not matched to a gene: 2. The CDR3 totals 14 residues. CDR3 loop: CASSVGGTTYEQYF. In DNA form, the CDR3 reads TGTGCCAGCAGCGTAGGTGGGACTACCTACGAGCAGTACTTC.

As regards this clonotype: Because it lacks the conserved phenylalanine or tryptophan at the end, this CDR3 is likely a read error. The genes are TRBV20-1 and TRBJ1-2; D unresolved. V dropped 0 bases and J dropped 7 bases, with 12 bases sitting between them. The V gene's germline CDR1 is DFQATT and CDR2 SNEGSKA (reference sequence). This CDR3 has 13 amino acids. Written as DNA, the CDR3 is TGCAGTGCTAGAGATCTGGGCGGAGGTGGCTACACCGTC. Protein product: CSARDLGGGGYTV.

This rearrangement joins TRBV9 to TRBJ2-6; TRBD2 is a possible D gene (6 bases). V lost 4 bases and J 2 bases, leaving 16 bases between the germline ends. The CDR3 has 17 amino acids. Germline CDR1 is SGDLS and CDR2 is YYNGEE. The CDR3 coding sequence is TGTGCCAGCAGCACGACCGGGACTCCTGCTGGGGCCAACGTCCTGACTTTC. Translation: CASSTTGTPAGANVLTF.

The genes are TRBV7-2 and TRBJ1-6, with unresolved D. This CDR3 spans 15 amino acids. The V gene lost 5 bases and the J gene lost 7 bases, with 15 bases spanning the gap. CDR1 is SGHTA and CDR2 is FQGNSA in the germline V gene. The CDR3 DNA sequence: TGTGCCAGCAGCCTTTTGCCCGGTACAAATTCACCCCTCCACTTT. Encoded protein: CASSLLPGTNSPLHF.

This chain links TRBV28 with TRBJ2-1; 9 positions agree with TRBD2. This CDR3 comprises 14 residues. The germline CDR1 and CDR2 sequences are MDHEN and SYDVKM. Trimming removed 7 bases from V and 6 bases from J; junction bases left unmatched: 7. CDR3 coding DNA: TGTGCCAGCACCGTAGCGGGAGTTGGCAATGAGCAGTTCTTC. This sequence encodes CASTVAGVGNEQFF. The variable domain in full, completed from reference TRBV28 and TRBJ2-1, reads DVKVTQSSRYLVKRTGEKVFLECVQDMDHENMFWYRQDPGLGLRLIYFSYDVKMKEKGDIPEGYSVSREKKERFSLILESASTNQTSMYLCASTVAGVGNEQFFGPGTRLTVL.

The chain has TRBV4-3 and TRBJ1-2; D is uncertain. CDR1 and CDR2 from the germline V gene are LGHNA and YSLEER. The CDR3 extends over 16 amino acids. Trimming removed 0 bases at V and 2 bases at J, with 13 bases between. CDR3 in DNA: TGCGCCAGCAGCCAAGAGACCAGGCTGGGGAACTATGGCTACACCTTC. As protein: CASSQETRLGNYGYTF.

The chain has TRBV29-1 and TRBJ2-1; D is perhaps TRBD2 (5 bases). The V end lost 0 bases, the J end lost 5 bases, and 11 bases lay between the germline ends. This CDR3 is built from 14 residues. Germline V lookup: CDR1 SQVTM, CDR2 ANQGSEA. DNA of the CDR3: TGCAGCGTTGAAGAACCCGGACTCCACAATGAGCAGTTCTTC. Its protein product is CSVEEPGLHNEQFF.

The chain couples TRBV6-2 or TRBV6-3 to TRBJ2-1, with 8 bases that match TRBD2. The CDR3 contains 16 residues. Germline CDR1 reads MNHEY; CDR2 reads SVGEGT. V dropped 7 bases and J dropped 4; count of bases not matched to a gene: 12. CDR3 nucleotides: TGTGCCAGCAACTCACTCCCTGGACTAGCTTACAATGAGCAGTTCTTC. It yields the protein CASNSLPGLAYNEQFF.

There are a few counts of this clonotype. The rearrangement uses TRBV7-2 and TRBJ2-5; 14 nucleotides match TRBD2. Trimming at V came to 0 bases and at J to 9 bases, leaving 6 bases not matched to a gene. The CDR3 consists of 16 residues. From germline, CDR1 is SGHTA and CDR2 FQGNSA. The CDR3: CASSLAGLAGDAAQYF. CDR3 DNA: TGTGCCAGCAGCTTAGCGGGACTAGCGGGGGACGCGGCCCAGTACTTC.

This clonotype was seen ten or more times. This CDR3 reads CASSLGGSGTEAFF. CDR3 bases: TGTGCCAGCAGCTTAGGTGGTTCGGGGACTGAAGCTTTCTTT. V gene TRBV7-2 combines with J gene TRBJ1-1, with D unclear. Trimming shortened V by 1 base and J by 5 bases, and 11 bases separated the two germline ends. There are 14 residues in the CDR3. Germline V gene sequence: CDR1 SGHTA, CDR2 FQGNSA.

The chain links TRBV12-3 or TRBV12-4 to TRBJ1-2; D uncertain. V was pared by 5 bases and J by 8 bases, with 21 bases between. This CDR3 spans 15 amino acids. The CDR3 spells CASSLSGPKGAGYTF. Here the CDR3 DNA reads TGTGCCAGCAGTCTATCAGGACCGAAGGGAGCCGGCTACACCTTC.

V gene TRBV6-5 combines with J gene TRBJ2-1; 12 nucleotides line up with TRBD2. The J segment lost 9 bases and the V segment lost 6 bases, leaving 9 bases of the junction unmatched. Germline assignment: CDR1 MNHEY and CDR2 SVGAGI. CDR3 size: 15 residues. DNA of the CDR3: TGTGCCAGCAGGATTCTAGCGGGGGGGCGGGGTGAGCAGTTCTTC. Translating gives CASRILAGGRGEQFF.

Details on this clonotype: The missing conserved phenylalanine or tryptophan at the end of this CDR3 makes a read error likely. The rearrangement joins TRBV12-3 or TRBV12-4 to TRBJ1-1, with D uncertain. The CDR3 is 13 amino acids. V lost 2 bases and J 1 base, leaving 5 bases between the germline ends. The CDR3 nucleotides are TGTGCCAGCAGTTTACGGGGGAACACTGAAGCTTTCGTT. This gives the protein CASSLRGNTEAFV.

The CDR3 DNA sequence: TGTGCCAGCAGCTTGGAGGGTTATCAGCCCCAGCATTTT. Protein: CASSLEGYQPQHF. The J gene is TRBJ1-5, the V gene TRBV5-4; no firm D call. The CDR3 is 13 residues long. Germline loops: CDR1 SGHNT, CDR2 YYREEE (reference sequence). The germline V and J ends were trimmed by 0 bases and 5 bases, with 6 bases remaining between them.

This clonotype was seen only a few times. CDR3 nucleotides: TGTGCCAGCAGTCTAATACCGGGACTAGCCACAGATACGCAGTATTTT. It translates to CASSLIPGLATDTQYF. The gene calls are TRBV27 and TRBJ2-3; 9 nucleotides match TRBD2. Trimming took 5 bases from V and 2 from J; bases not matched to a gene: 8. CDR3 size: 16 residues. Germline V gene data show CDR1 as MNHEY and CDR2 as SMNVEV (reference sequence).

The V and J genes are TRBV20-1 and TRBJ2-5, with a possible D match to TRBD2 (6 bases). This CDR3 has 13 residues. CDR1 and CDR2 from the germline V gene are DFQATT and SNEGSKA (reference sequence). The V end was cut by 5 bases, the J end by 3 bases, with 13 bases between. The CDR3 is CSAGPGVEETQYF. As DNA, the CDR3 is TGCAGTGCTGGACCGGGGGTTGAAGAGACCCAGTACTTC.

This clonotype has just a few counts. The gene calls are TRBV5-1 and TRBJ2-1, with D possibly TRBD1 on 6 matching bases. Germline lookup yields CDR1 SGHRS and CDR2 YFSETQ. CDR3 length: 15 amino acids. The V and J ends lost 3 bases and 7 bases respectively, with 17 bases between them. The CDR3 is CASSSQPVQGNEQFF. CDR3 bases: TGCGCCAGCAGCTCGCAACCCGTACAGGGTAATGAGCAGTTCTTC.

This CDR3 is CASRLSGGGYNEQFF. The CDR3 DNA sequence: TGTGCCAGCAGACTCAGCGGGGGGGGCTACAATGAGCAGTTCTTC. The chain carries TRBV6-2 or TRBV6-3 and TRBJ2-1; 10 positions match TRBD2. This CDR3 is 15 amino acids long. V shed 6 bases, J shed 3 bases, and the junction held 5 bases outside the gene matches. The germline V gene encodes CDR1 MNHEY and CDR2 SVGEGT.

The chain combines TRBV20-1 with TRBJ1-1, with 7 nucleotides matching TRBD1. Germline lookup yields CDR1 DFQATT and CDR2 SNEGSKA (reference sequence). The CDR3 contains 14 residues. V gave up 3 bases and J gave up 0 bases; unmatched junction bases: 4. The CDR3 sequence: CSASGDSLNTEAFF. The CDR3 DNA follows: TGCAGTGCTAGCGGGGACAGTCTGAACACTGAAGCTTTCTTT.

This clonotype was counted a few times. This may be a read error: a much more frequent sequence differs by one nucleotide. This rearrangement joins TRBV28 to TRBJ2-3; 11 bases map to TRBD2. The CDR3 extends over 14 amino acids. J gave up 3 bases and V 6 bases, and 2 bases lay outside the gene matches. Germline V gene sequence: CDR1 MDHEN, CDR2 SYDVKM. CDR3 amino acids: CASSTSGSTDTQYF. CDR3 coding DNA: TGTGCCAGCAGCACTAGCGGGAGTACAGATACGCAGTATTTT.